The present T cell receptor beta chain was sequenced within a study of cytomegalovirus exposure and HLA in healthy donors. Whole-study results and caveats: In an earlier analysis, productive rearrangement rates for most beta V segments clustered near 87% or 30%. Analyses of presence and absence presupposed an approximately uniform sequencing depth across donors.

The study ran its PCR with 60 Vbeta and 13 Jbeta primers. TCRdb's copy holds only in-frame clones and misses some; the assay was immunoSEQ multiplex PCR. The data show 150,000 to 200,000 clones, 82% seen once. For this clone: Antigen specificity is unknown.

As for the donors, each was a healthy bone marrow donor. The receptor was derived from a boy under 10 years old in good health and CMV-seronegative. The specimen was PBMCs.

The DNA for the CDR3 is TGTGCCAGCAGCTTGGACACTTTCGCAGATACGCAGTATTTT. Protein sequence: CASSLDTFADTQYF. The chain links TRBV7-2 to TRBJ2-3; maybe TRBD1 (5 bases). This CDR3 contains 14 residues. Germline V gives CDR1 SGHTA, CDR2 FQGNSA. Trimming removed 3 bases at V and 4 bases at J, with 11 bases between.